This T cell receptor (beta chain) originates from a study of shared clonotypes between healthy human individuals. Whole-study context: Used for every donor were three CD4 naive, three CD4 memory, two CD8 naive and one CD8 memory plate. Whole-study results and caveats: Generation probability values for non-shared clonotypes were lower than those for clonotypes shared by all four donors.

The CDR3 spans 15 residues. Trimming cost V 2 bases and J 5 bases; bases outside gene matches: 4. Germline-derived CDR1 and CDR2 are SEHNR and FQNEAQ (reference sequence). Notes on this clone: Its antigen is not known.

Genomic DNA (from each subset) was split evenly across several immunoSEQ plates. Data came from immunoSEQ multiplex PCR; TCRdb stores just in-frame clones and leaves some out. The table has roughly 810,000 clones, 90% to 97% seen once. In the naive CD8 group, cells lacked CD45RO and were positively selected for CCR7, so terminally differentiated effector memory CD45RA+ cells were left out. Healthy adults negative for HIV, lacking recent acute infections or vaccinations, served as donors. The chain employs TRBV7-9 and TRBJ2-1; 9 nucleotides align to TRBD2. Input material: naive CD8+ T cells sorted from blood. The receptor comes from a man aged 25-45 years in good health. CDR3 sequence reads: CASSLNLAGHNEQFF. CDR3 in DNA: TGTGCCAGCAGCTTAAACCTAGCGGGACACAATGAGCAGTTCTTC.